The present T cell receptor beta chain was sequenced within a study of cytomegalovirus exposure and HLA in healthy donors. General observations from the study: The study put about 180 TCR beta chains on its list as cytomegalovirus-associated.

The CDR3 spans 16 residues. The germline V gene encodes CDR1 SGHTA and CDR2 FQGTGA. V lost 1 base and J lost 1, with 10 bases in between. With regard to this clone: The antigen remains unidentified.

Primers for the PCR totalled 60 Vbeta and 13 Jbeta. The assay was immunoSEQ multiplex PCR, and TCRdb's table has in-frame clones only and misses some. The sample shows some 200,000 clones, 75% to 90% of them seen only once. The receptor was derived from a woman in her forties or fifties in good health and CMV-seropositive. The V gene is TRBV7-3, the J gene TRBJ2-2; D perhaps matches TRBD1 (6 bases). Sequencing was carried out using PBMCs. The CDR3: CASSLKTGLNTGELFF. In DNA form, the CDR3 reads TGTGCCAGCAGCTTAAAAACAGGGTTGAACACCGGGGAGCTGTTTTTT.